This is a list of T cell receptor beta chains from one sample in a study of blood T cell repertoires in COVID-19. Libraries were prepared by immunoSEQ multiplex PCR; TCRdb keeps only in-frame clonotypes and omits some of them. Among 200,000 to 300,000 clones listed, approximately 86% were seen once. Sequencing input: peripheral blood. The source of these receptors is a human donor in a cohort sampled during active COVID-19. Each CDR3 is given with its conserved first and last residue. D genes are given only for firm matches. Size is stated for part of the rows, as once, few or many counts, or as a class when the clone is expanded.

TRBJ1-1	.	TRBV9	.	CASSEFQGFTEAFF	TGTGCCAGCAGCGAATTCCAGGGGTTCACTGAAGCTTTCTTT
TRBJ2-1	.	TRBV10-3	TRBD2	CAISVSGRGNEQFF	TGTGCCATCAGTGTTAGCGGGAGGGGGAATGAGCAGTTCTTC
TRBJ2-7	.	TRBV7-9	TRBD2	CASSQAGLASYEQYF	TGTGCCAGCAGCCAAGCGGGACTAGCTTCCTACGAGCAGTACTTC
TRBJ2-7	.	TRBV20-1	.	CSASGVRVISYEQYF	TGCAGTGCTAGTGGGGTGAGGGTTATTTCCTACGAGCAGTACTTC
TRBJ2-2	.	TRBV5-8	TRBD2	CASSFNGRAAGELFF	TGTGCCAGCAGCTTCAACGGGAGGGCCGCCGGGGAGCTGTTTTTT
TRBJ1-2	once	TRBV27	TRBD1	CASSSTVGTGYGYTF	TGTGCCAGCAGTTCTACTGTAGGGACAGGGTATGGCTACACCTTC
TRBJ1-1	.	TRBV10-2	.	CASRPDSTEAFF	TGCGCCAGCAGACCCGACAGCACTGAAGCTTTCTTT
TRBJ2-7	many	TRBV5-4	.	CASSPSRGDTYEQYF	TGTGCCAGCAGCCCCAGCAGGGGCGATACCTACGAGCAGTACTTC
TRBJ2-5	.	TRBV5-4	.	CASSWGLPRQETQYF	TGTGCCAGCAGCTGGGGACTTCCGAGGCAAGAGACCCAGTACTTC
TRBJ2-7	.	TRBV2	TRBD1	CASRKDRNYEQYF	TGTGCCAGCCGTAAGGACAGGAACTACGAGCAGTACTTC
TRBJ2-3	.	TRBV15	.	CATSRRLSRTDTQYF	TGTGCCACCAGCAGACGTCTCTCCCGCACAGATACGCAGTATTTT
TRBJ1-1	.	TRBV30	.	CAWSVLGLGTEAFF	TGTGCCTGGAGTGTTCTAGGACTGGGCACTGAAGCTTTCTTT
TRBJ2-3	many	TRBV29-1	TRBD2	CSVEDRGGDWTHALPSTDTQYF	TGCAGCGTTGAAGATCGTGGGGGGGATTGGACTCACGCCCTACCGAGCACAGATACGCAGTATTTT
TRBJ1-2	once	TRBV28	.	CASRPSREGGYTF	TGTGCCAGCAGGCCTTCCAGGGAGGGTGGCTACACCTTC
TRBJ2-7	.	TRBV15	.	CATSRDHSTPYEQYF	TGTGCCACCAGCAGAGATCACAGCACCCCCTACGAGCAGTACTTC
TRBJ2-4	.	TRBV28	.	CASSSGSVNIQYF	TGTGCCAGCAGTTCGGGGTCTGTAAACATTCAGTACTTC
TRBJ2-3	.	TRBV29-1	.	CSVTSGADTQYF	TGCAGCGTGACCTCAGGGGCAGATACGCAGTATTTT
TRBJ2-3	.	TRBV3-1/TRBV3-2	TRBD2	CASSQYLAGPDTQYF	TGTGCCAGCAGCCAATACCTAGCGGGACCAGATACGCAGTATTTT
TRBJ1-3	.	TRBV29-1	.	CSVDSGVPSGNTIYF	TGCAGCGTTGATTCCGGGGTCCCCTCTGGAAACACCATATATTTT
TRBJ2-6	few	TRBV19	TRBD1	CASSSYGQGTSSGANVLTF	TGTGCCAGTAGCTCTTACGGACAGGGAACGAGCTCTGGGGCCAACGTCCTGACTTTC
TRBJ1-2	.	TRBV19	.	CASSIDFGRGSGYTF	TGTGCCAGTAGTATAGACTTCGGCAGAGGTAGTGGCTACACCTTC
TRBJ2-7	.	TRBV9	.	CASKRHHTYEQYF	TGTGCCAGCAAGAGACATCACACCTACGAGCAGTACTTC
TRBJ2-1	.	TRBV5-8	TRBD2	CASSFPLADSSYNEQFF	TGTGCCAGCAGCTTCCCTCTAGCGGATTCCTCCTACAATGAGCAGTTCTTC
TRBJ1-1	.	TRBV3-1/TRBV3-2	.	CASSHQGKGNTEAFF	TGTGCCAGCAGCCACCAGGGCAAAGGGAACACTGAAGCTTTCTTT
TRBJ2-7	.	TRBV19	.	CASSTKGQGFSYEQYF	TGTGCCAGTAGTACCAAGGGGCAGGGCTTCTCCTACGAGCAGTACTTC